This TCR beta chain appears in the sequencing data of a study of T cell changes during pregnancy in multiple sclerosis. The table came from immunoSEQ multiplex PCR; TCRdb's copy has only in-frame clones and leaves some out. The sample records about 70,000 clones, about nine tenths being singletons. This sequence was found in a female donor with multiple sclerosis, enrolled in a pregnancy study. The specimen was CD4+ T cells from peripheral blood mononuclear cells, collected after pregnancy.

The CDR3 spells CASSRTGTGNTIYF. The DNA of the CDR3 is TGTGCCAGCAGCAGGACAGGGACTGGAAACACCATATATTTT. The chain recombines TRBV2 with TRBJ1-3; TRBD1 matches 8 bases. The CDR3 spans 14 residues. The V gene's germline CDR1 is SNHLY and CDR2 FYNNEI. The J segment lost 2 bases and the V segment lost 6 bases, leaving 3 bases of the junction unmatched. The entire variable domain, with the rest obtained from reference TRBV2 and TRBJ1-3, is as follows: EPEVTQTPSHQVTQMGQEVILRCVPISNHLYFYWYRQILGQKVEFLVSFYNNEISEKSEIFDDQFSVERPDGSNFTLKIRSTKLEDSAMYFCASSRTGTGNTIYFGEGSWLTVV.